The 24 T cell receptor beta chains below all came from one sample that was sequenced in a study of cytomegalovirus exposure and HLA in healthy donors. Researchers ran the PCR with 60 Vbeta and 13 Jbeta primers. The assay was immunoSEQ multiplex PCR, and TCRdb's table has in-frame clones only and misses some. The sample lists 95,000 to 100,000 clones, more than 80% occurring once. Input material: PBMCs. The receptor source for this set is a young man in good health and CMV-seronegative.

The rearrangement links TRBV5-4 to TRBJ2-2, with 11 bases identical to TRBD2. Losses at the gene ends were 0 bases for V and 6 bases for J; bases not matched to a gene: 4. The CDR3 contains 16 residues. The germline gives CDR1 SGHNT, CDR2 YYREEE (reference sequence). The chain's CDR3 is CASSLELAGGPGELFF. The CDR3 DNA reads as TGTGCCAGCAGCTTGGAGCTAGCGGGAGGCCCCGGGGAGCTGTTTTTT.

The CDR3 region has the DNA TGTGCCAGCAGTGTGATTGGACAGTTCTACACCTTC. The encoded protein is CASSVIGQFYTF. The V and J genes are TRBV2 and TRBJ1-2; D may be TRBD1 (6 bases). Deletions cut 4 bases from V and 10 bases from J, with 13 bases between. Germline V CDR1 and CDR2: SNHLY, FYNNEI. The CDR3 is 12 amino acids. Complete variable domain (other parts from reference TRBV2 and TRBJ1-2): EPEVTQTPSHQVTQMGQEVILRCVPISNHLYFYWYRQILGQKVEFLVSFYNNEISEKSEIFDDQFSVERPDGSNFTLKIRSTKLEDSAMYFCASSVIGQFYTFGSGTRLTVV.

The chain is built from TRBV29-1 and TRBJ2-7, with 7 bases fitting TRBD2. The V gene's germline CDR1 is SQVTM and CDR2 ANQGSEA. The CDR3 loop spans 15 amino acids. Losses at the gene ends were 4 bases for V and 2 bases for J; bases not matched to a gene: 11. The chain's CDR3 is CSVGGGGLTTYEQYF. The CDR3 nucleotides are TGCAGCGTTGGTGGGGGGGGACTCACGACCTACGAGCAGTACTTC.

The chain uses TRBV6-5 and TRBJ2-1; D is unresolved. Trimming shortened V by 0 bases and J by 5 bases, and 5 bases separated the two germline ends. The CDR3 sequence is 13 residues long. Per germline, CDR1 MNHEY and CDR2 SVGAGI. Here the CDR3 DNA reads TGTGCCAGCAGTTACTCACAGAACAATGAGCAGTTCTTC. It codes for CASSYSQNNEQFF.

Turning to this clone: The junction departs from the called germline gene at one end, perhaps through a read error. V is TRBV20-1 and J is TRBJ1-5; D not certain. Germline CDR1 DFQATT, CDR2 SNEGSKA (reference sequence). The CDR3 contains 9 residues. The CDR3 protein is CSATPGAVF. The CDR3 DNA reads TGCAGTGCTACACCAGGCGCTGTTTTT.

The chain combines TRBV7-3 with TRBJ1-1; no reliable D call. Trimming removed 4 bases at V and 6 bases at J, with 15 bases between. The CDR3 is made up of 14 amino acids. Looked up from germline, CDR1 is SGHTA and CDR2 is FQGTGA. The CDR3 loop is CASSSHGFVPEAFF. CDR3 sequence (DNA): TGTGCCAGCAGCTCCCACGGGTTTGTTCCTGAAGCTTTCTTT.

The chain is built from TRBV5-1 and TRBJ1-5; 8 nucleotides agree with TRBD1. The CDR3 runs 13 residues. The V and J ends lost 7 bases and 5 bases, in that order; junction bases with no gene match: 5. Germline CDR1 SGHRS, CDR2 YFSETQ. The CDR3 coding sequence is TGCGCCAGCTCTCCACAGGGGGATCAGCCCCAGCATTTT. As protein: CASSPQGDQPQHF.

The gene calls are TRBV2 and TRBJ2-4; 9 bases line up with TRBD1. With 6 bases clipped from V and 0 bases from J, the junction kept 3 bases outside the gene matches. Germline CDR1 SNHLY, CDR2 FYNNEI. The length of the CDR3 is 15 residues. The CDR3 DNA sequence: TGTGCCAGCAGGCCGACAGGGGGAGCCAAAAACATTCAGTACTTC. This sequence encodes CASRPTGGAKNIQYF.

The chain employs TRBV15 and TRBJ2-3; D perhaps matches TRBD1 (5 bases). Trimming removed 1 base at V and 3 bases at J, with 11 bases between. The CDR3 covers 15 residues. Germline CDR1 reads LNHNV; CDR2 reads YYDKDF (reference sequence). CDR3 sequence reads: CATSRGVGPTDTQYF. In nucleotides, the CDR3 is TGTGCCACCAGCAGAGGGGTGGGGCCTACAGATACGCAGTATTTT.

The V gene is TRBV7-2, the J gene TRBJ2-7, with a tentative D call TRBD1 (5 bases). The germline V gene encodes CDR1 SGHTA and CDR2 FQGNSA. This CDR3 comprises 15 residues. Trimming took 5 bases from V and 0 from J, leaving 14 bases between them. Here the CDR3 reads CASSADRSHSYEQYF. The CDR3 bases are TGTGCCAGCAGCGCAGACAGATCCCACTCCTACGAGCAGTACTTC.

The rearrangement links TRBV14 to TRBJ1-2; tentative D call: TRBD1 (5 bases). The CDR3 sequence is 14 residues long. Trimming cost V 4 bases and J 8 bases, with 17 bases left between them. From germline, CDR1 is SGHDN and CDR2 FVKESK. This chain's CDR3 is CASSPFPGSKGYTF. In nucleotides, the CDR3 is TGTGCCAGCAGCCCATTTCCAGGGTCGAAAGGCTACACCTTC. Filled out from reference TRBV14 and TRBJ1-2, the complete variable domain reads EAGVTQFPSHSVIEKGQTVTLRCDPISGHDNLYWYRRVMGKEIKFLLHFVKESKQDESGMPNNRFLAERTGGTYSTLKVQPAELEDSGVYFCASSPFPGSKGYTFGSGTRLTVV.

The V and J genes are TRBV9 and TRBJ2-5, with D possibly TRBD1 on 5 matching bases. The germline gives CDR1 SGDLS, CDR2 YYNGEE. Trimming shortened V by 4 bases and J by 4 bases, and 20 bases separated the two germline ends. This CDR3 spans 16 amino acids. In nucleotides, the CDR3 is TGTGCCAGCAGCCCCTTAGGGGTGAATCAGGGAGAGACCCAGTACTTC. This gives the protein CASSPLGVNQGETQYF.

The V gene is TRBV6-5, the J gene TRBJ2-7, with a weak D call TRBD2 (5 bases). Trimming removed 2 bases from V and 4 bases from J, with 9 bases in between. The CDR3 is 13 residues long. Per germline, CDR1 MNHEY and CDR2 SVGAGI. The CDR3 sequence is CASSYRLAYEQYF. CDR3 sequence (DNA): TGTGCCAGCAGTTACAGGCTAGCTTACGAGCAGTACTTC.

V usage is TRBV28 and J usage is TRBJ2-7, with TRBD1 matching 7 bases. The germline V gene has CDR1 MDHEN and CDR2 SYDVKM. J lost 3 bases, V lost 8 bases, and 4 bases had no gene match. There are 12 residues in the CDR3. Written as DNA, the CDR3 is TGTGCCAGCCGGACAGGAATCTACGAGCAGTACTTC. Translated: CASRTGIYEQYF. Full variable domain (remainder filled in from reference TRBV28 and TRBJ2-7): DVKVTQSSRYLVKRTGEKVFLECVQDMDHENMFWYRQDPGLGLRLIYFSYDVKMKEKGDIPEGYSVSREKKERFSLILESASTNQTSMYLCASRTGIYEQYFGPGTRLTVT.

The CDR3, as DNA: TGCAGCGCCCTCGGGGAGGGCTATGAGCAGTTCTTC. Residues: CSALGEGYEQFF. The chain combines TRBV29-1 with TRBJ2-1, with TRBD2 identical over 7 bases. Germline-derived CDR1 and CDR2 are SQVTM and ANQGSEA. V shed 7 bases and J 8 bases; nucleotides not matched to a gene: 8. This CDR3 has 12 residues.

On this clone: One end of the junction is discordant with germline, which a read error may explain. The chain combines TRBV25-1 with TRBJ1-5; the D is unclear. Germline CDR1 is MGHDK and CDR2 is SYGVNS. The length of the CDR3 is 14 residues. The CDR3 spells CAGSEKESGQPQHF. CDR3 nucleotides: TGTGCCGGCAGTGAAAAGGAGTCTGGACAGCCCCAGCATTTT.

The chain is built from TRBV5-1 and TRBJ1-3, with 9 bases aligning to TRBD1. CDR1 is SGHRS, CDR2 YFSETQ, per germline. V lost 0 bases, J lost 0 bases, and 13 bases stayed unmatched. CDR3 length: 20 amino acids. The DNA of the CDR3 is TGCGCCAGCAGCTTGGCTGGGACAGGGCCCCACAGGGGCTCTGGAAACACCATATATTTT. Translation: CASSLAGTGPHRGSGNTIYF.

The V and J genes are TRBV7-8 and TRBJ2-1, with 7 bases lining up with TRBD1. With V trimmed by 1 base and J by 13 bases, 1 base remained unmatched. The length of the CDR3 is 11 residues. Germline V gene data show CDR1 as SGHVS and CDR2 as FQNEAQ. The CDR3 DNA reads as TGTGCCAGCAGCTTAGAAGGGGGCCAGTTCTTC. It translates to CASSLEGGQFF.

The chain joins TRBV5-4 to TRBJ1-1; D gene unclear. The germline V gene encodes CDR1 SGHNT and CDR2 YYREEE (reference sequence). V was trimmed by 1 base and J by 4 bases, leaving 11 bases between them. CDR3 length: 14 amino acids. The DNA of the CDR3 is TGTGCCAGCAGCTTGCCGGGGTCGGGCACTGAAGCTTTCTTT. Translated, it gives CASSLPGSGTEAFF. Full variable domain (missing parts from reference TRBV5-4 and TRBJ1-1): ETGVTQSPTHLIKTRGQQVTLRCSSQSGHNTVSWYQQALGQGPQFIFQYYREEENGRGNFPPRFSGLQFPNYSSELNVNALELDDSALYLCASSLPGSGTEAFFGQGTRLTVV.

The chain carries TRBV6-5 and TRBJ2-7; 10 nucleotides line up with TRBD1. V lost 4 bases and J lost 11; bases outside the gene matches: 8. The CDR3 is made up of 13 amino acids. Germline CDR1 is MNHEY and CDR2 is SVGAGI. The CDR3 bases are TGTGCCAGCAGTTTCCGGGACAGGGGTATGGAGTACTTC. It encodes CASSFRDRGMEYF.

The chain has TRBV11-3 and TRBJ2-1; 10 bases align to TRBD2. Germline CDR1 and CDR2: SGHNT and YENEEA. This CDR3 is built from 15 residues. V was clipped by 1 base and J by 9 bases; unmatched bases: 6. The chain's CDR3 is CASSLGTSGVGEQFF. Written as DNA, the CDR3 is TGTGCCAGCAGCTTAGGGACTAGCGGTGTGGGTGAGCAGTTCTTC.

The CDR3 coding sequence is TGTGCCAGCAGTGCCGGGACAGGAACAGATACGCAGTATTTT. Amino acids: CASSAGTGTDTQYF. The rearrangement joins TRBV7-9 to TRBJ2-3; 8 positions agree with TRBD1. The V gene end was trimmed by 6 bases and the J gene end by 3 bases; junction bases not matched to a gene: 5. Germline V CDR1 and CDR2: SEHNR, FQNEAQ (reference sequence). The CDR3 has 14 residues.

DNA for the CDR3: TGTGCCACCAGCAGAGTAGAGGGGGGGAGTCAGCCCCAGCATTTT. Its protein is CATSRVEGGSQPQHF. The chain joins TRBV15 to TRBJ1-5; D possibly corresponds to TRBD1 (6 bases). The CDR3 covers 15 residues. Germline CDR1 LNHNV, CDR2 YYDKDF (reference sequence). The V end was cut by 1 base, the J end by 6 bases, with 13 bases between.

The rearrangement uses TRBV7-2 and TRBJ2-1, with 12 bases lining up with TRBD2. Per the germline V gene, CDR1 is SGHTA and CDR2 is FQGNSA. The V and J ends lost 4 bases and 4 bases, in that order; junction bases with no gene match: 2. The length of the CDR3 is 15 residues. CDR3 residues: CASSSGLAGYNEQFF. CDR3 nucleotides: TGTGCCAGCAGCTCCGGACTAGCGGGGTACAATGAGCAGTTCTTC. The variable domain in full, with the rest retrieved from reference TRBV7-2 and TRBJ2-1, is GAGVSQSPSNKVTEKGKDVELRCDPISGHTALYWYRQSLGQGLEFLIYFQGNSAPDKSGLPSDRFSAERTGGSVSTLTIQRTQQEDSAVYLCASSSGLAGYNEQFFGPGTRLTVL.